The 23 T cell receptor beta chains in this list originate from one sample, sequenced in a study of cytomegalovirus exposure and HLA in healthy donors. 13 Jbeta primers and 60 Vbeta primers were used for the PCR. The table came from immunoSEQ multiplex PCR; TCRdb's copy has only in-frame clones and leaves some out. The clone table shows approximately 180,000 clones, with the ten largest holding roughly 6.7%. The sample comprised PBMCs. Source of these receptors: a man aged 25 to 40 in good health and CMV-seronegative.

The chain is built from TRBV19 and TRBJ1-1; no firm D call. The CDR3 sequence is 16 residues long. Trimming stripped 4 bases from V and 1 base from J, with 16 bases between. Germline lookup yields CDR1 LNHDA and CDR2 SQIVND (reference sequence). The CDR3 DNA follows: TGTGCCAGTAGTACCAGACCTGACTCACCGAACACTGAAGCTTTCTTT. It translates to CASSTRPDSPNTEAFF.

This rearrangement joins TRBV18 to TRBJ2-1; 12 nucleotides line up with TRBD1. Germline V CDR1 and CDR2: KGHSH, LQKENI. J lost 12 bases, V lost 5 bases, and 8 bases had no gene match. The CDR3 is 14 residues long. As DNA, the CDR3 is TGTGCCAGCTCATCCACCGGGACAGGGGGCCTGCAGTTCTTC. Its translation: CASSSTGTGGLQFF. The variable domain in full, with the rest retrieved from reference TRBV18 and TRBJ2-1, is NAGVMQNPRHLVRRRGQEARLRCSPMKGHSHVYWYRQLPEEGLKFMVYLQKENIIDESGMPKERFSAEFPKEGPSILRIQQVVRGDSAAYFCASSSTGTGGLQFFGPGTRLTVL.

The CDR3 DNA reads as TGTGCCAGCAGCCCCGTGGGACACATCTACGAGCAGTACTTC. Translation: CASSPVGHIYEQYF. V and J are TRBV13 and TRBJ2-5, with D perhaps TRBD1 (6 bases). The J call may be incorrect, as the DNA end agrees better with TRBJ2-7. CDR1 PRHDT and CDR2 FYEKMQ come from the germline V gene (reference sequence). The CDR3 contains 14 residues.

The V gene is TRBV5-4, the J gene TRBJ2-7; 7 nucleotides agree with TRBD2. With 4 bases clipped from V and 3 bases from J, the junction kept 7 bases outside the gene matches. Germline loops: CDR1 SGHNT, CDR2 YYREEE (reference sequence). This CDR3 has 14 amino acids. The CDR3 loop reads CASSPSRGGYEQYF. In nucleotides, the CDR3 is TGTGCCAGCAGCCCGTCGCGCGGGGGCTACGAGCAGTACTTC.

The genes are TRBV30 and TRBJ2-1; perhaps TRBD2 as D (6 bases). V lost 0 bases and J 8 bases, leaving 14 bases between the germline ends. CDR1 GTSNPN and CDR2 SVGIG come from the germline V gene (reference sequence). This CDR3 has 14 residues. The CDR3 nucleotides read TGTGCCTGGAGTGTCTCCGGGAGTTTGTATGAGCAGTTCTTC. Protein: CAWSVSGSLYEQFF. The full variable domain, completed using reference TRBV30 and TRBJ2-1, is SQTIHQWPATLVQPVGSPLSLECTVEGTSNPNLYWYRQAAGRGLQLLFYSVGIGQISSEVPQNLSASRPQDRQFILSSKKLLLSDSGFYLCAWSVSGSLYEQFFGPGTRLTVL.

The chain links TRBV4-1 to TRBJ2-7; a possible D gene is TRBD2 (5 bases). The CDR3 contains 14 residues. Per germline, CDR1 MGHRA and CDR2 YSYEKL. The ends were cut back, 1 base at V and 6 bases at J, with 13 bases in the middle. CDR3 protein: CASSQGVSGCEQYF. Here the CDR3 DNA reads TGCGCCAGCAGCCAAGGCGTCAGCGGCTGCGAGCAGTACTTC.

The chain is built from TRBV27 and TRBJ2-7; TRBD2 agrees at 7 bases. The CDR3 consists of 16 residues. The germline V gene encodes CDR1 MNHEY and CDR2 SMNVEV (reference sequence). Trimming at V came to 6 bases and at J to 3 bases, leaving 14 bases not matched to a gene. CDR3 coding DNA: TGTGCCAGCAGAGCTAGGGCGGGAGAGAGAAACTACGAGCAGTACTTC. This codes for CASRARAGERNYEQYF.

This rearrangement joins TRBV21-1 to TRBJ2-3; TRBD2, the table's D call, was not compared with the DNA. TRBV21-1 is recorded as a pseudogene. This CDR3 spans 16 amino acids. The CDR3 sequence is CASSKITYRGTDTQYF. For the CDR3, the DNA is TGTGCCAGCAGCAAAATAACTTACCGGGGAACAGATACGCAGTATTTT.

The CDR3 DNA reads TGTGCCATCAGTGACACCAGCGGGAGATCCTACGAGCAGTACTTC. It encodes CAISDTSGRSYEQYF. The J gene is TRBJ2-5, the V gene TRBV10-3, with TRBD2 matching over 8 bases. The J call is in doubt because the DNA end fits TRBJ2-7 better. Germline loops: CDR1 ENHRY, CDR2 SYGVKD. This CDR3 contains 15 residues.

The chain links TRBV14 to TRBJ1-1; 10 bases are a match to TRBD1. Germline-derived CDR1 and CDR2 are SGHDN and FVKESK. This CDR3 spans 14 amino acids. The V and J ends lost 4 bases and 9 bases, in that order; junction bases with no gene match: 8. Here the CDR3 reads CASSPPGQGFKAFF. DNA of the CDR3: TGTGCCAGCAGCCCGCCGGGACAGGGGTTCAAAGCTTTCTTT.

The rearrangement joins TRBV11-2 to TRBJ1-1; possible D gene TRBD1, 5 bases. Germline CDR1 is SGHAT and CDR2 is FQNNGV. CDR3 length: 11 amino acids. Trimming removed 11 bases at V and 5 bases at J, with 12 bases between. The CDR3 coding sequence is TGTGCCCCCCAGGGCAGGACTGAAGCTTTCTTT. As protein: CAPQGRTEAFF.

As concerns this clone: The identical CDR3 is also encoded by other nucleotide sequences in the sample. This chain joins TRBV11-2 and TRBJ1-5, with D perhaps TRBD1 (5 bases). V gave up 1 base and J gave up 4 bases, with 14 bases separating them. The CDR3 has 16 amino acids. Germline V gene lookup returns CDR1 SGHAT and CDR2 FQNNGV. The CDR3: CASSLGGQGGNQPQHF. The CDR3 DNA reads as TGTGCCAGCAGCTTAGGCGGGCAGGGAGGGAATCAGCCCCAGCATTTT.

The chain joins TRBV6-6 to TRBJ2-5; possibly TRBD1 for D (6 bases). Germline V gene sequence: CDR1 MNHNY, CDR2 SVGAGI (reference sequence). The CDR3 consists of 13 residues. V lost 2 bases, J lost 4 bases, and 8 bases lay in between. CDR3: CASSYGRGETQYF. In DNA form, the CDR3 reads TGTGCCAGCAGTTACGGCAGGGGAGAGACCCAGTACTTC.

CDR3 residues: CAWSAGHSNQPQHF. CDR3 DNA sequence: TGTGCCTGGAGTGCAGGGCATAGCAATCAGCCCCAGCATTTT. This chain uses TRBV30 with TRBJ1-5; D possibly corresponds to TRBD1 (5 bases). V lost 1 base, J lost 0 bases, and 7 bases lay in between. Germline assignment: CDR1 GTSNPN and CDR2 SVGIG (reference sequence). There are 14 residues in the CDR3.

This chain connects TRBV5-1 to TRBJ2-7, with 9 bases fitting TRBD1. The CDR3 has 15 residues. The V gene end was trimmed by 3 bases and the J gene end by 5 bases; junction bases not matched to a gene: 9. Germline V CDR1 and CDR2: SGHRS, YFSETQ. The CDR3 DNA follows: TGCGCCAGCAGCTCGGGGACAGGGAGGTCGCACGAGCAGTACTTC. This encodes CASSSGTGRSHEQYF.

The chain couples TRBV2 to TRBJ1-6; D perhaps matches TRBD1 (6 bases). The V and J ends lost 7 bases and 10 bases respectively, with 20 bases between them. Germline lookup yields CDR1 SNHLY and CDR2 FYNNEI. The CDR3 loop spans 15 amino acids. The CDR3 is CASTRQAGRNSPLHF. CDR3 bases: TGTGCCAGCACCAGACAGGCAGGAAGAAACTCACCCCTCCACTTT.

The V and J genes are TRBV19 and TRBJ1-1; TRBD1 matches at 9 bases. V trimming: 0 bases; J trimming: 6 bases; junction bases outside the gene matches: 5. The CDR3 runs to 15 residues. From germline, CDR1 is LNHDA and CDR2 SQIVND (reference sequence). The CDR3 DNA is TGTGCCAGTAGTATAGACGTGGGACAGGGCCCTGAAGCTTTCTTT. It translates to CASSIDVGQGPEAFF.

This rearrangement joins TRBV7-6 to TRBJ1-5; tentatively, D is TRBD1 (5 bases). Germline V CDR1 and CDR2: SGHVS, FNYEAQ. The CDR3 has 15 residues. Trimming shortened V by 2 bases and J by 2 bases, and 10 bases separated the two germline ends. The CDR3 DNA follows: TGTGCCAGCAGCTTATCGACAGCTCGCAATCAGCCCCAGCATTTT. Translating it yields CASSLSTARNQPQHF.

This chain connects TRBV28 to TRBJ2-7; TRBD1 might be the D (6 bases). The V end was cut by 3 bases, the J end by 2 bases, with 14 bases between. CDR1 is MDHEN and CDR2 is SYDVKM in the germline V gene. The CDR3 loop spans 15 amino acids. CDR3 sequence (DNA): TGTGCCAGCAGTTTTCCCCAGACAGGTGCCTACGAGCAGTACTTC. Translating it yields CASSFPQTGAYEQYF.

The chain employs TRBV29-1 and TRBJ1-2; no firm D call. Germline CDR1 SQVTM, CDR2 ANQGSEA. The CDR3 sequence is 12 residues long. V was pared by 3 bases and J by 8 bases, with 13 bases between. The CDR3 loop is CSVEYVGSGYTF. The CDR3 nucleotides are TGCAGCGTTGAGTACGTGGGCAGCGGCTACACCTTC.

The rearrangement links TRBV7-8 to TRBJ2-7, with D perhaps TRBD2 (6 bases). Trimming stripped 2 bases from V and 2 bases from J, with 22 bases between. CDR1 SGHVS and CDR2 FQNEAQ come from the germline V gene. The CDR3 contains 18 residues. CDR3 DNA sequence: TGTGCCAGCAGCTTATACGGCGGTGGGTTAGCGGAAACCTACGAGCAGTACTTC. This gives the protein CASSLYGGGLAETYEQYF.

The chain uses TRBV11-3 and TRBJ1-1, with D unclear. CDR1 and CDR2 (germline): SGHNT, YENEEA. V was shortened by 1 base and J by 1 base, with 10 bases between the two germline ends. The CDR3 contains 15 residues. CDR3 nucleotides: TGTGCCAGCAGCTTAGGGGTCACGGGGAACACTGAAGCTTTCTTT. Its protein is CASSLGVTGNTEAFF.

Worth noting for this clone: The CDR3 does not close with the conserved phenylalanine or tryptophan, likely indicating a read error. The limits of the CDR3 on the DNA are not certain, so only TCRdb's listed CDR3 is given. The chain recombines TRBV25-1 with TRBJ1-2; the D call of TRBD1 is as the table states it, not checked on the DNA. CDR1 MGHDK and CDR2 SYGVNS come from the germline V gene. The CDR3 has 13 amino acids, counting both end residues. The CDR3 here is CASSESRTGTAAL.